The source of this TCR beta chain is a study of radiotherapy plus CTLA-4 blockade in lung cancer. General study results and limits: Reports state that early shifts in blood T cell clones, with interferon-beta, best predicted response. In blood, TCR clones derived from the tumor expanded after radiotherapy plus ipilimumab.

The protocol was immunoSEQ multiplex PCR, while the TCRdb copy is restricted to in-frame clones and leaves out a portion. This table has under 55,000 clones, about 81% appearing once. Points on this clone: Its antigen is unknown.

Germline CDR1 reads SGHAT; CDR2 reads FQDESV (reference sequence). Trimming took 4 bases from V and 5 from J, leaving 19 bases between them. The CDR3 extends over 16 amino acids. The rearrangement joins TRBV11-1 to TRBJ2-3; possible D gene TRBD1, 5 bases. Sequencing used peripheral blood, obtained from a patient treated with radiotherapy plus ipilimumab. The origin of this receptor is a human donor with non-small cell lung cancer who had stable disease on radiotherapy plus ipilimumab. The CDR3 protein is CASSSNPGKSVDTQYF. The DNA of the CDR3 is TGTGCCAGCAGCTCGAACCCAGGGAAATCAGTAGATACGCAGTATTTT.